The 26 T cell receptor beta chains listed next were all sequenced from one sample in a study of OX40 agonist ivuxolimab in advanced cancers. Libraries were prepared by immunoSEQ multiplex PCR; TCRdb keeps only in-frame clonotypes and omits some of them. Of around 60,000 clones in the sample, 75% to 90% were seen once. The sequencing used CD4+ or CD8+ T cells sorted from blood, collected in a trial of the OX40 agonist ivuxolimab. The source is an adult with an advanced solid tumor such as melanoma, head and neck, liver or kidney cancer.

The gene calls are TRBV18 and TRBJ2-1, with D possibly matching TRBD1 (6 bases). The CDR3 is 15 residues long. Germline lookup yields CDR1 KGHSH and CDR2 LQKENI. The ends were cut back, 2 bases at V and 4 bases at J, with 12 bases in the middle. DNA of the CDR3: TGTGCCAGCTCACCAGGGACAACCTTTTACAATGAGCAGTTCTTC. Its protein product is CASSPGTTFYNEQFF.

The chain is built from TRBV5-6 and TRBJ2-2; D ambiguous. In germline, CDR1 is SGHDT, CDR2 YYEEEE. The CDR3 covers 12 residues. V lost 1 base to trimming and J lost 7 bases, with 5 bases between them. CDR3 sequence reads: CASSLTVGELFF. The DNA for the CDR3 is TGTGCCAGCAGCTTGACAGTCGGGGAGCTGTTTTTT.

The chain joins TRBV21-1 to TRBJ1-6; TRBD1, the table's D call, lacks a check against the DNA. TRBV21-1 counts as a pseudogene. The CDR3 length is 17 residues. CDR3 region: CASSNRLLLSYNSPLHF. The CDR3 nucleotides are TGTGCCAGCAGCAACAGGCTTCTTTTGTCCTATAATTCACCCCTCCACTTT.

V gene TRBV9 combines with J gene TRBJ2-6, with D hard to call. This CDR3 comprises 16 residues. Between the trimmed V and J ends, which lost 3 bases and 0 bases, there was a span of 10 bases. Germline V gene data show CDR1 as SGDLS and CDR2 as YYNGEE. CDR3 nucleotides: TGTGCCAGCAGCGCCGCTTGGCGCTCTGGGGCCAACGTCCTGACTTTC. Translating it yields CASSAAWRSGANVLTF. The full variable domain, rest sourced from reference TRBV9 and TRBJ2-6, is DSGVTQTPKHLITATGQRVTLRCSPRSGDLSVYWYQQSLDQGLQFLIQYYNGEERAKGNILERFSAQQFPDLHSELNLSSLELGDSALYFCASSAAWRSGANVLTFGAGSRLTVL.

The chain has TRBV19 and TRBJ2-1; 12 bases align to TRBD2. The germline gives CDR1 LNHDA, CDR2 SQIVND (reference sequence). Losses at the gene ends were 9 bases for V and 3 bases for J; bases not matched to a gene: 9. The CDR3 is made up of 16 amino acids. The CDR3, as DNA: TGTGCCAGCACGGGGAGGACTAGCGGGGTCTACAATGAGCAGTTCTTC. Amino acid sequence: CASTGRTSGVYNEQFF.

This rearrangement joins TRBV19 to TRBJ2-6; D is ambiguous. V lost 4 bases and J 0 bases, leaving 7 bases between the germline ends. Germline V gene data show CDR1 as LNHDA and CDR2 as SQIVND (reference sequence). The CDR3 loop spans 15 amino acids. The CDR3 region is CASSRGPSGANVLTF. CDR3 sequence (DNA): TGTGCCAGTAGTAGAGGCCCCTCTGGGGCCAACGTCCTGACTTTC.

The CDR3 is CASTKGTLFGYTF. Here the CDR3 DNA reads TGTGCCAGCACCAAGGGAACCTTATTTGGCTACACCTTC. This chain joins TRBV6-5 and TRBJ1-2, with D unresolved. CDR1 is MNHEY, CDR2 SVGAGI, per germline. V lost 7 bases to trimming and J lost 7 bases, with 16 bases between them. This CDR3 is 13 amino acids long.

The chain employs TRBV10-3 and TRBJ2-1; D may be TRBD1 (6 bases). Per germline, CDR1 ENHRY and CDR2 SYGVKD. The CDR3 length is 14 residues. The V gene lost 0 bases and the J gene lost 7 bases, with 10 bases spanning the gap. Here the CDR3 DNA reads TGTGCCATCAGTGAGTCTCGGGACACGAATGAGCAGTTCTTC. The encoded protein is CAISESRDTNEQFF.

The gene calls are TRBV9 and TRBJ2-5; tentatively, D is TRBD1 or TRBD2 (6 bases each). With 3 bases removed from V and 5 bases from J, the gap between germline ends came to 23 bases. CDR1 and CDR2 from the germline V gene are SGDLS and YYNGEE. CDR3 size: 17 residues. Written as DNA, the CDR3 is TGTGCCAGCAGCGCCAGGACGGCGGGACACGGTTCGGAGACCCAGTACTTC. Protein product: CASSARTAGHGSETQYF.

This clone was detected only a few times. The CDR3 region has the DNA TGTGCCAGCAGCGCTCGCGGGAGCTCCTACGAGCAGTACTTC. This translates into CASSARGSSYEQYF. The rearrangement uses TRBV9 and TRBJ2-7; 7 nucleotides agree with TRBD2. The junction had 3 bases not matched to a gene; V was cut back by 3 bases and J by 0 bases. Germline-derived CDR1 and CDR2 are SGDLS and YYNGEE. The CDR3 runs to 14 residues.

This clone was seen more than once but under ten times. The genes are TRBV5-4 and TRBJ2-7, with 7 nucleotides matching TRBD1. In germline, CDR1 is SGHNT, CDR2 YYREEE (reference sequence). The CDR3 totals 14 residues. With V trimmed by 4 bases and J by 3 bases, 7 bases remained unmatched. In nucleotides, the CDR3 is TGTGCCAGCAGCCCAGACAGGGCCGGCTACGAGCAGTACTTC. Translating gives CASSPDRAGYEQYF.

The chain links TRBV14 to TRBJ1-3, with D hard to call. CDR3 length equals 16 residues. Germline assignment: CDR1 SGHDN and CDR2 FVKESK. Trimming cost V 1 base and J 4 bases, with 14 bases left between them. The CDR3 loop reads CASSQGHLPWGNTIYF. The CDR3, as DNA: TGTGCCAGCAGCCAAGGACATCTCCCTTGGGGAAACACCATATATTTT.

The chain couples TRBV7-9 to TRBJ1-4; D perhaps matches TRBD1 (6 bases). The germline CDR1 and CDR2 sequences are SEHNR and FQNEAQ (reference sequence). This CDR3 comprises 15 residues. V was clipped by 5 bases and J by 7 bases, with 17 bases between them. The CDR3 DNA follows: TGTGCCAGCAGCCCCGGACAGAACTCGGGTGAAAAACTGTTTTTT. Translating gives CASSPGQNSGEKLFF. Variable domain in full (rest from reference TRBV7-9 and TRBJ1-4): DTGVSQNPRHKITKRGQNVTFRCDPISEHNRLYWYRQTLGQGPEFLTYFQNEAQLEKSRLLSDRFSAERPKGSFSTLEIQRTEQGDSAMYLCASSPGQNSGEKLFFGSGTQLSVL.

This chain links TRBV7-9 with TRBJ2-6; D call uncertain. Germline CDR1 reads SEHNR; CDR2 reads FQNEAQ (reference sequence). The CDR3 is 15 residues long. Trimming left V 3 bases short and J 0 bases short, with 6 bases between. This CDR3 is CASSFDNSGANVLTF. As DNA, the CDR3 is TGTGCCAGCAGCTTTGACAACTCTGGGGCCAACGTCCTGACTTTC.

DNA for the CDR3: TGTGCCAGCAGTGATATGGGGTCCACCGGGGAGCTGTTTTTT. Residues: CASSDMGSTGELFF. V usage is TRBV6-4 and J usage is TRBJ2-2; D is undetermined. There are 14 residues in the CDR3. The germline V gene has CDR1 MRHNA and CDR2 SNTAGT. Trimming took off 3 bases at V and 4 bases at J, with 9 bases between the two ends.

To note about this clone: Relative to the germline gene, one junction end is altered; a read error may explain this. The gene calls are TRBV6-1 and TRBJ1-3, with 12 bases that match TRBD1. The CDR3 length is 12 residues. Germline V gene data show CDR1 as MNHNS and CDR2 as SASEGT. This CDR3 is CASSESRDRGHF. The CDR3 coding sequence is TGTGCCAGCAGTGAATCCCGGGACAGGGGGCATTTT.

The rearrangement uses TRBV19 and TRBJ1-2; no reliable D call. In germline, CDR1 is LNHDA, CDR2 SQIVND (reference sequence). This CDR3 spans 14 amino acids. V was pared by 8 bases and J by 8 bases, with 21 bases between. CDR3 protein: CASHPVGSPRGYTF. For the CDR3, the DNA is TGTGCCAGTCATCCGGTAGGCAGCCCGAGGGGCTACACCTTC.

The J gene is TRBJ1-1, the V gene TRBV6-5; D is possibly TRBD1 (5 bases). Trimming took 5 bases from V and 0 from J, leaving 10 bases between them. Germline V gives CDR1 MNHEY, CDR2 SVGAGI. This CDR3 is 14 amino acids long. In DNA, the CDR3 is TGTGCCAGCAGTGCCGGGACCTTGAACACTGAAGCTTTCTTT. Its translation is CASSAGTLNTEAFF.

The chain uses TRBV21-1 and TRBJ2-5; TRBD1 is the table's D call and was not checked against the DNA. The DNA end is a closer match to TRBJ2-7, so the J assignment may be wrong. TRBV21-1 represents a pseudogene. The CDR3 contains 17 residues. The CDR3 loop is CASSKAPLTGQGYEQYF. The CDR3 DNA follows: TGTGCCAGCAGCAAAGCTCCGCTGACGGGACAGGGCTACGAGCAGTACTTC.

This rearrangement joins TRBV9 to TRBJ2-7; 9 bases fit TRBD1. The germline gives CDR1 SGDLS, CDR2 YYNGEE. V was clipped by 0 bases and J by 10 bases; unmatched bases: 11. There are 15 residues in the CDR3. The CDR3 loop reads CASSVGFGGQGQQYF. The CDR3 DNA is TGTGCCAGCAGCGTAGGTTTTGGGGGACAGGGTCAACAGTACTTC.

This clone was recorded only once. The chain couples TRBV18 to TRBJ1-4, with unresolved D. Trimming removed 2 bases at V and 8 bases at J, with 12 bases between. The germline V gene has CDR1 KGHSH and CDR2 LQKENI. This CDR3 spans 14 amino acids. CDR3 amino acids: CASSPGLEREKLFF. CDR3 in DNA: TGTGCCAGCTCACCAGGCCTGGAACGGGAAAAACTGTTTTTT.

The genes are TRBV30 and TRBJ1-1; no firm D call. The CDR3 contains 17 residues. Germline lookup yields CDR1 GTSNPN and CDR2 SVGIG (reference sequence). V lost 3 bases, J lost 0 bases, and 20 bases lay in between. The CDR3 DNA sequence: TGTGCCTGGAGGCTCCCACGGTCTCTCTCCATGAACACTGAAGCTTTCTTT. Amino acid sequence: CAWRLPRSLSMNTEAFF.

Only one count was recorded for this clone. J is TRBJ2-1 and V is TRBV28; D unresolved. This CDR3 has 15 amino acids. The V end lost 10 bases, the J end lost 8 bases, and 24 bases lay between the germline ends. Germline V lookup: CDR1 MDHEN, CDR2 SYDVKM. The CDR3 spells CAIPHSQTNDYEQFF. The CDR3 nucleotides read TGTGCCATCCCTCACTCGCAAACCAACGACTATGAGCAGTTCTTC.

V is TRBV5-1 and J is TRBJ2-5; no clear D gene. The DNA end is a closer match to TRBJ2-7, so the J assignment may be wrong. CDR3 size: 15 residues. Germline V CDR1 and CDR2: SGHRS, YFSETQ. The CDR3 protein is CASSPTGRSSYEQYF. The CDR3 DNA sequence: TGCGCCAGCAGCCCGACTGGCAGGAGCTCCTACGAGCAGTACTTC.

The J gene is TRBJ1-5, the V gene TRBV19, with a weak D call TRBD1 (6 bases). Between the trimmed V and J ends, which lost 5 bases and 4 bases, there was a span of 12 bases. Per germline, CDR1 LNHDA and CDR2 SQIVND (reference sequence). This CDR3 region has 14 residues. CDR3 amino acids: CASSSGGTNQPQHF. The CDR3 nucleotides read TGTGCCAGTAGTTCTGGGGGCACTAATCAGCCCCAGCATTTT.

This rearrangement joins TRBV4-1 to TRBJ1-1; D not resolved. CDR3 size: 13 residues. V was cut by 4 bases and J by 1 base, with 7 bases left in between. Germline loops: CDR1 MGHRA, CDR2 YSYEKL. The CDR3 DNA sequence: TGCGCCAGCAGCCTTGGAGGGAACACTGAAGCTTTCTTT. Translation: CASSLGGNTEAFF.